This T cell receptor beta chain was retrieved from a study of T cells in Graves' hyperthyroidism and ophthalmopathy. Isolation of PBMCs was performed on around 9.7 ml fresh peripheral blood. This clonotype came up many times. Antigen unknown. TCR beta CDR3 sequences were amplified from RNA transcripts. First-round RT-PCR of the TCR CDR3 relied on the HTBI primer set. One entry per CDR3 protein results from TCRdb running MiXCR on the multiplex PCR reads. In the table there are some 560,000 distinct CDR3 sequences, 15% to 19% of which are singletons. Notes on the study in general: Patients with ophthalmopathy were separated from those with stable hyperthyroidism by a 13 V-J model. Blood also showed most of the thyroid clonotypes that were expanded above 0.001.

The sample consisted of blood. This receptor was obtained from a woman aged 25 to 39 with Graves' hyperthyroidism.

The CDR3 nucleotides are TGTGCCAGCAGTTTCAGGGGAGATACGCAGTATTTT. Its protein product is CASSFRGDTQYF. The V gene is TRBV12-3 or TRBV12-4, the J gene TRBJ2-3, with a possible D match to TRBD1 (6 bases). CDR3 length: 12 amino acids. Deletions cut 3 bases from V and 5 bases from J, with 6 bases between.